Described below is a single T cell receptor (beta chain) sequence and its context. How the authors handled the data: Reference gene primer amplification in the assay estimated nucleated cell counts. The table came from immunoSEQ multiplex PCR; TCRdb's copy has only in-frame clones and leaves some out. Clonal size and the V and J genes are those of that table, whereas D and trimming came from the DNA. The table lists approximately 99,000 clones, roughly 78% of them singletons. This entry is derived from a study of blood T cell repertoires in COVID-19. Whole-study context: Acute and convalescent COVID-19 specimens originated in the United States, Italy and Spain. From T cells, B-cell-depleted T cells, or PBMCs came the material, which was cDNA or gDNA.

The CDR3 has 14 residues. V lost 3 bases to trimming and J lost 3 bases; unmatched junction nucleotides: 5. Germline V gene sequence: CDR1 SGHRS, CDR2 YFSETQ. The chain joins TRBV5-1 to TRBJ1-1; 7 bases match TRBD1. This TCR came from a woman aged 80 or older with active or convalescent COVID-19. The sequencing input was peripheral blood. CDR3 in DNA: TGCGCCAGCAGCTATACAGGGGTGGACACTGAAGCTTTCTTT. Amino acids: CASSYTGVDTEAFF.